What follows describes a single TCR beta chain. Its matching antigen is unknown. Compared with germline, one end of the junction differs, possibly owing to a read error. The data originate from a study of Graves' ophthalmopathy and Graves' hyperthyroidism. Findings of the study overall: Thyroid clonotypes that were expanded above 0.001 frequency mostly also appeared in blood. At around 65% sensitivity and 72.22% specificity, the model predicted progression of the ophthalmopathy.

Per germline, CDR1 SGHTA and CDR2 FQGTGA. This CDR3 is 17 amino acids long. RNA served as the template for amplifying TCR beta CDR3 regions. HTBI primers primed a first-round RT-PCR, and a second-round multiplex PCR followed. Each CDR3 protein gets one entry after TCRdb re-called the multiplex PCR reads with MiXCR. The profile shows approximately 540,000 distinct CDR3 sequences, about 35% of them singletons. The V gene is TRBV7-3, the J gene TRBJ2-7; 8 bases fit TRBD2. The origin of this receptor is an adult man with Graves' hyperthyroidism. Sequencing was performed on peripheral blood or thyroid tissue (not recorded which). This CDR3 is CASSQRGGGPSDGEQYF. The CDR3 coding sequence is TGCGCCAGCAGCCAACGGGGGGGGGGCCCCAGTGACGGCGAGCAGTACTTC.